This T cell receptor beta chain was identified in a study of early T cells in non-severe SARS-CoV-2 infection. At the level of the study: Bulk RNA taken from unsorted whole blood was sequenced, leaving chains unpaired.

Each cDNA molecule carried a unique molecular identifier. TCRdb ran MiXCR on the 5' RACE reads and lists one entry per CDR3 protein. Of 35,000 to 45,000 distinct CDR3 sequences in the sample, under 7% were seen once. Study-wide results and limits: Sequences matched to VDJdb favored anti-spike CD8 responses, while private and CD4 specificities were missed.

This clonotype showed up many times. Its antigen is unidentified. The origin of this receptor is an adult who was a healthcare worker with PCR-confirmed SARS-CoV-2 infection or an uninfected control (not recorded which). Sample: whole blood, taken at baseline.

This CDR3 is CASSTPYRGAVTYEQYF. The CDR3 DNA is TGTGCCAGCAGTACTCCGTACCGGGGGGCGGTGACCTACGAGCAGTACTTC. J is TRBJ2-7 and V is TRBV6-2 or TRBV6-3; weak D call: TRBD2 (7 bases). Trimming took 5 bases from V and 2 from J, leaving 22 bases between them. CDR3 length: 17 amino acids. The germline V gene has CDR1 MNHEY and CDR2 SVGEGT.